A selection of T cell receptor beta chains follows, all from one sample in a study of T cells in Graves' hyperthyroidism and ophthalmopathy. Via MiXCR, TCRdb re-called the multiplex PCR reads, giving one row per CDR3 protein. The table records over 650,000 distinct CDR3 sequences, 40% to 55% of them present only once. Sequencing input: peripheral blood or thyroid tissue (not recorded which). The receptors derive from an adult man with Graves' disease, either hyperthyroidism or ophthalmopathy (not recorded which). Each CDR3 is given with its conserved first and last residue. The D gene is left open where the match is weak. Rows give clone size only sometimes, using once, few, many, or a class for an expanded clone.

>TRBV10-2|.|TRBJ2-5|many
CASSELRQETQYF
TGCGCCAGCAGTGAGTTAAGGCAAGAGACCCAGTACTTC
>TRBV24-1|.|TRBJ2-5|.
CATSDFRAQETQYF
TGTGCCACCAGTGATTTCAGAGCGCAAGAGACCCAGTACTTC
>TRBV10-3|TRBD1|TRBJ1-6|once
CAIKADRANSPLHF
TGTGCCATCAAGGCCGACAGGGCTAATTCACCCCTCCACTTT
>TRBV5-1|.|TRBJ2-2|.
CASSLWGTYRYTGELFF
TGCGCCAGCAGCTTGTGGGGCACTTACAGATACACCGGGGAGCTGTTTTTT
>TRBV20-1|.|TRBJ2-2|few
CSARAAGPAGELFF
TGCAGTGCTAGAGCGGCGGGACCGGCCGGGGAGCTGTTTTTT
>TRBV11-2|TRBD1|TRBJ1-5|.
CASSGGTGGNQPQHF
TGTGCCAGCAGCGGGGGGACAGGTGGCAATCAGCCCCAGCATTTT
>TRBV7-9|.|TRBJ2-7|few
CASSSFDREGGEQYF
TGTGCCAGCAGCTCTTTCGACAGGGAGGGTGGCGAGCAGTACTTC
>TRBV7-9|.|TRBJ2-7|.
CASSLALEKTNGQYF
TGTGCCAGCAGCTTGGCGTTAGAGAAGACAAACGGGCAGTACTTC
>TRBV19|.|TRBJ1-2|.
CASSYSPSTASNYGYTF
TGTGCCAGTAGCTACTCCCCCTCGACAGCCTCTAACTATGGCTACACCTTC
>TRBV7-9|.|TRBJ1-2|many
CASSLASTTNYGYTF
TGTGCCAGCAGCTTAGCGTCAACTACGAACTATGGCTACACCTTC
>TRBV29-1|TRBD1|TRBJ1-3|.
CSVGGGQGNTIYF
TGCAGCGTTGGGGGAGGACAGGGGAACACCATATATTTT
>TRBV2|.|TRBJ1-6|many
CASSEGLGSSNSPLHF
TGTGCCAGCAGTGAAGGATTGGGCAGTTCCAATTCACCCCTCCACTTT
>TRBV6-5|.|TRBJ1-5|many
CASTRVSNQPQHF
TGTGCCAGCACCAGGGTTAGCAATCAGCCCCAGCATTTT
>TRBV10-3|TRBD1|TRBJ1-6|once
CAISGGTGSSPLHF
TGTGCCATCAGTGGAGGGACAGGGAGTTCACCCCTCCACTTT
>TRBV10-3|.|TRBJ2-5|many
CAIMEELPQETQYF
TGTGCCATCATGGAGGAACTTCCGCAAGAGACCCAGTACTTC
>TRBV15|.|TRBJ1-1|.
CATSRGQQNTEAFF
TGTGCCACCAGCAGAGGACAGCAGAACACTGAAGCTTTCTTT
>TRBV7-2|TRBD2|TRBJ2-2|once
CASSLLAGVAGELFF
TGTGCCAGCAGCTTGCTAGCGGGAGTCGCCGGGGAGCTGTTTTTT
>TRBV5-5|TRBD1|TRBJ1-2|.
CAWSATGVYGYTF
TGTGCCTGGAGTGCGACAGGGGTCTATGGCTACACCTTC
>TRBV7-2|.|TRBJ2-5|many
CASSLAWEETQYF
TGTGCCAGCAGCTTAGCGTGGGAGGAGACCCAGTACTTC
>TRBV7-2|.|TRBJ1-4|.
CASSGGTHGKLFF
TGTGCCAGCAGCGGAGGGACGCATGGAAAACTGTTTTTT
>TRBV6-1|.|TRBJ1-4|.
CASRSVRATNEKLFF
TGTGCCAGCAGAAGCGTCCGGGCAACTAATGAAAAACTGTTTTTT
>TRBV6-5|.|TRBJ2-7|.
CASNYSISAELRNEQYF
TGTGCCAGCAATTACTCGATATCGGCAGAGTTAAGGAACGAGCAGTACTTC